Following are 8 T cell receptor beta chains from one sample sequenced in a study of Ad26.COV2.S vaccination and SARS-CoV-2 variants. The sample's treatment: 15 to 20 received Ad26.COV2.S at low or high dose, single or two shots; roughly five received placebo; per-sample allocation not given. Material that was analyzed had been drawn on day 63 after the first vaccine or placebo injection. Using immunoSEQ multiplex PCR, the repertoire was profiled, and TCRdb retains in-frame clones only, with some absent. The sample lists around 500,000 clones; 70% to 90% were seen once. The source was peripheral blood, collected in a trial of Ad26.COV2.S vaccine versus placebo. The receptors derive from a person between 18 and 65 years old who received the Ad26.COV2.S COVID-19 vaccine or a placebo.

V and J are TRBV14 and TRBJ1-1; a possible D gene is TRBD1 (5 bases). The CDR3 covers 17 residues. The V end was cut by 0 bases, the J end by 0 bases, with 14 bases between. From germline, CDR1 is SGHDN and CDR2 FVKESK. This CDR3 is CASSQDLGRGLNTEAFF. The CDR3, as DNA: TGTGCCAGCAGCCAAGATTTGGGGAGGGGTCTGAACACTGAAGCTTTCTTT.

The chain carries TRBV4-2 and TRBJ1-3; D may be TRBD1 (5 bases). Trimming removed 1 base from V and 8 bases from J, with 15 bases in between. The CDR3 loop spans 15 amino acids. CDR1 is LGHNA and CDR2 is YNFKEQ in the germline V gene. CDR3 sequence: CASSQARDGRDTIYF. The DNA of the CDR3 is TGTGCCAGCAGCCAAGCTAGGGACGGGCGGGACACCATATATTTT.

The genes are TRBV6-5 and TRBJ1-1; D might be TRBD1 (5 bases). Per germline, CDR1 MNHEY and CDR2 SVGAGI. V shed 10 bases and J shed 7 bases, with 19 bases lying between them. The CDR3 is 13 residues long. Here the CDR3 reads CATGGTGNLEAFF. The CDR3 region has the DNA TGTGCCACCGGGGGAACCGGTAACCTTGAAGCTTTCTTT.

The rearrangement joins TRBV18 to TRBJ2-3; TRBD2 agrees at 8 bases. The V and J ends lost 6 bases and 4 bases, in that order; junction bases with no gene match: 9. This CDR3 comprises 15 residues. CDR1 KGHSH and CDR2 LQKENI come from the germline V gene. The DNA of the CDR3 is TGTGCCAGCTCCGTAGGGACTAGTCTTTCAGATACGCAGTATTTT. It is translated as CASSVGTSLSDTQYF.

V usage is TRBV5-1 and J usage is TRBJ1-1; TRBD1 is a possible D gene (6 bases). CDR1 SGHRS and CDR2 YFSETQ come from the germline V gene. V was trimmed by 3 bases and J by 5 bases, leaving 17 bases between them. This CDR3 region has 15 residues. In DNA, the CDR3 is TGCGCCAGCAGCTCGACAGGTGTGGATAGGACTGAAGCTTTCTTT. This codes for CASSSTGVDRTEAFF.

The chain recombines TRBV18 with TRBJ2-1; 10 bases are a match to TRBD2. Per the germline V gene, CDR1 is KGHSH and CDR2 is LQKENI. The CDR3 is 17 residues long. V was pared by 2 bases and J by 9 bases, with 13 bases of the junction left unmatched. The DNA for the CDR3 is TGTGCCAGCTCACCAGTGGTGACTAGCGGGCAAAGGGGTGAGCAGTTCTTC. It is translated as CASSPVVTSGQRGEQFF.

DNA of the CDR3: TGTGCCAGCAGCTCCCTCGGGACAGTGCAAGAGACCCAGTACTTC. As protein: CASSSLGTVQETQYF. V gene TRBV7-9 combines with J gene TRBJ2-5, with TRBD1 matching over 7 bases. J lost 2 bases, V lost 4 bases, and 7 bases had no gene match. Germline V gives CDR1 SEHNR, CDR2 FQNEAQ (reference sequence). This CDR3 has 15 amino acids.

This clone has just a few counts. The chain has TRBV4-3 and TRBJ1-6; maybe TRBD1 (5 bases). V was trimmed by 0 bases and J by 9 bases, leaving 15 bases between them. Germline V gene lookup returns CDR1 LGHNA and CDR2 YSLEER. The CDR3 runs 16 residues. The CDR3 protein is CASSQDRTTGFSPLHF. As DNA, the CDR3 is TGCGCCAGCAGCCAAGATCGGACAACGGGATTTTCACCCCTCCACTTT.